This T cell receptor (beta chain) stems from a study of CD8+ T cells in alopecia areata. In the study overall: Oral tofacitinib (5 to 10 mg twice daily) was administered to treated patients.

V was trimmed by 5 bases and J by 0 bases, leaving 10 bases between them. Germline CDR1 and CDR2: MGHRA and YSYEKL. This CDR3 has 14 residues. Sequencing relied on a cDNA template that was reverse transcribed from extracted RNA. Profiling relied on immunoSEQ multiplex PCR, and the TCRdb table lists in-frame clones only, not all of them. Of roughly 250,000 clones in the sample, about three fifths were seen once. Treatment here: oral pan-JAK inhibitor, 5-10 mg twice daily. As part of sample collection, lesional scalp punch biopsies and peripheral blood were taken from alopecia areata patients. The clonotype originates from a human donor with alopecia areata. Sequencing was performed on CD4+ T cells sorted from blood, taken at approximately week 52, from a patient treated with tofacitinib. The chain carries TRBV4-1 and TRBJ1-1; TRBD1 might be the D (6 bases). CDR3 sequence reads: CASSYGQLNTEAFF. CDR3 DNA: TGCGCCAGCAGCTATGGACAGCTGAACACTGAAGCTTTCTTT.